This T cell receptor beta chain was retrieved from a study of PD-1 blockade in classical Hodgkin lymphoma. Study-wide results and caveats: Relapsed/refractory patients reportedly had lower baseline diversity than newly diagnosed patients. Whereas CD4+ TCR diversity had risen significantly by C4D1, CD8+ TCR diversity had not. Lower baseline TCR diversity marked trial partial responders and progressors. Why the repertoires differ is still unclear, perhaps disease activity or prior therapy.

The time point was: cycle 4 day 1 (C4D1), after 6 weeks of nivolumab. There was relapse after autologous stem cell transplantation in every patient, and there was variation in brentuximab vedotin exposure. Produced via immunoSEQ multiplex PCR; TCRdb's table is partial and in-frame only. The sample yields fewer than 50,000 clones, about 77% seen once. As to this clone: As yet, its antigen is unknown.

The CDR3 is 17 residues long. Germline V gives CDR1 LNHDA, CDR2 SQIVND (reference sequence). Between the trimmed V and J ends, which lost 5 bases and 2 bases, there was a span of 19 bases. The TCR was taken from a human donor with classical Hodgkin lymphoma. The chain couples TRBV19 to TRBJ1-5; D may be TRBD1 (5 bases). Sequences were derived from peripheral blood mononuclear cells (PBMCs), sampled before the fourth cycle of nivolumab. The CDR3 sequence is CASSLRGLLTRNQPQHF. In nucleotides, the CDR3 is TGTGCCAGTAGTCTCCGGGGCCTTCTGACCCGCAATCAGCCCCAGCATTTT.